The 11 T cell receptor beta chains reported below all come from one sample, sequenced in a study of blood T cells in healthy people across ages. Next came a second PCR, run for roughly 6 to 11 cycles, which used a sample-barcoded 5' primer along with a J-beta primer mix. TCRdb processed the 5' RACE reads anew with MiXCR; each CDR3 protein has one entry. The table lists more than 500,000 distinct CDR3 sequences, 25% to 35% of them singletons. This sample also appeared in a second study, on T cells of mothers and their children.

The sample comprised blood. These receptor sequences come from a boy younger than 10 in good health.

In its sample, this clonotype was seen many times. The V and J genes are TRBV4-2 and TRBJ2-5, with TRBD2 matching 10 bases. CDR3 length equals 15 residues. V gave up 5 bases and J gave up 1 base; unmatched junction bases: 4. CDR1 and CDR2 from the germline V gene are LGHNA and YNFKEQ. The chain's CDR3 is CASSGSGGAQETQYF. DNA of the CDR3: TGTGCCAGCAGCGGAAGCGGGGGGGCCCAAGAGACCCAGTACTTC.

This chain joins TRBV20-1 and TRBJ2-5; 7 positions agree with TRBD1. This CDR3 region has 11 residues. CDR1 is DFQATT, CDR2 SNEGSKA, per germline (reference sequence). CDR3 in DNA: TGCAGCGTCGACAGGGAAAAGACCCAGTACTTC. The encoded protein is CSVDREKTQYF.

The V call is TRBV27, the J call TRBJ2-7; no firm D call. CDR1 and CDR2 (germline): MNHEY, SMNVEV (reference sequence). This CDR3 has 15 residues. The ends were cut back, 5 bases at V and 0 bases at J, with 14 bases in the middle. CDR3 in DNA: TGTGCCAGCAGTCCTTCGATTAGAAGCTCCTACGAGCAGTACTTC. Protein: CASSPSIRSSYEQYF.

The rearrangement joins TRBV5-1 to TRBJ2-5; D unclear. Between the trimmed V and J ends, which lost 4 bases and 0 bases, there was a span of 10 bases. The CDR3 is made up of 14 amino acids. Germline V gene lookup returns CDR1 SGHRS and CDR2 YFSETQ. CDR3 coding DNA: TGCGCCAGCAGCCCCCCTCGTAACCAAGAGACCCAGTACTTC. The encoded protein is CASSPPRNQETQYF.

Here the CDR3 reads CASSSHQGTDTQYF. The CDR3 bases are TGTGCCAGCAGCTCTCACCAGGGTACAGATACGCAGTATTTT. The chain joins TRBV6-5 to TRBJ2-3; a possible D gene is TRBD1 (5 bases). The V end was cut by 6 bases, the J end by 3 bases, with 13 bases between. The CDR3 is made up of 14 amino acids. From germline, CDR1 is MNHEY and CDR2 SVGAGI.

The J gene is TRBJ2-7, the V gene TRBV6-2 or TRBV6-3; 8 bases agree with TRBD2. With 2 bases clipped from V and 2 bases from J, the junction kept 8 bases outside the gene matches. Looked up from germline, CDR1 is MNHEY and CDR2 is SVGEGT. The CDR3 is 16 amino acids. The CDR3 DNA reads TGTGCCAGCAGTTACGAAGCGGGAGCCCGAGCCTACGAGCAGTACTTC. It encodes CASSYEAGARAYEQYF.

The chain is built from TRBV6-1 and TRBJ2-7, with TRBD1 matching 8 bases. The ends lost 5 bases at V and 1 base at J; junction bases unmatched: 1. This CDR3 region has 13 residues. Per the germline V gene, CDR1 is MNHNS and CDR2 is SASEGT. CDR3 in amino acids: CASSRTGSYEQYV. The CDR3, as DNA: TGTGCCAGCAGTAGGACAGGGTCCTACGAGCAGTACGTC.

This clonotype was seen only a few times. V and J are TRBV7-2 and TRBJ2-2; D is ambiguous. The germline V gene encodes CDR1 SGHTA and CDR2 FQGNSA. Trimming took 2 bases from V and 0 from J, leaving 10 bases between them. The CDR3 sequence is 16 residues long. The CDR3 here is CASSLFGGTNTGELFF. As DNA, the CDR3 is TGTGCCAGCAGCTTATTTGGCGGTACGAACACCGGGGAGCTGTTTTTT. The entire variable domain, with the rest obtained from reference TRBV7-2 and TRBJ2-2, is as follows: GAGVSQSPSNKVTEKGKDVELRCDPISGHTALYWYRQSLGQGLEFLIYFQGNSAPDKSGLPSDRFSAERTGGSVSTLTIQRTQQEDSAVYLCASSLFGGTNTGELFFGEGSRLTVL.

This clonotype was found many times. The junction and the germline gene differ at one end; a read error may be behind it. The V and J genes are TRBV20-1 and TRBJ1-1, with 9 bases matching TRBD1. This CDR3 region has 16 residues. Germline V CDR1 and CDR2: DFQATT, SNEGSKA (reference sequence). The CDR3 sequence is CSAASPDRGGGTEAFF. The CDR3 nucleotides read TGTAGTGCCGCATCCCCGGACAGGGGCGGAGGGACTGAAGCTTTCTTT.

The table lists this clonotype with a count of one. The CDR3 loop reads CSARAPGERLYGYTF. The CDR3 nucleotides are TGCAGTGCTAGAGCGCCAGGGGAGAGACTCTATGGCTACACCTTC. The rearrangement uses TRBV20-1 and TRBJ1-2, with a possible D match to TRBD1 (6 bases). V shed 1 base and J shed 4 bases, with 16 bases lying between them. Looked up from germline, CDR1 is DFQATT and CDR2 is SNEGSKA (reference sequence). The CDR3 has 15 residues.

A few counts support this clonotype. The chain is built from TRBV28 and TRBJ2-7; TRBD1 matches at 8 bases. With V trimmed by 6 bases and J by 0 bases, 7 bases remained unmatched. Germline V gene sequence: CDR1 MDHEN, CDR2 SYDVKM. The CDR3 runs 15 residues. CDR3 region: CASSLDRAGSYEQYF. The CDR3 DNA follows: TGTGCCAGCAGCCTGGACAGGGCGGGCTCCTACGAGCAGTACTTC.